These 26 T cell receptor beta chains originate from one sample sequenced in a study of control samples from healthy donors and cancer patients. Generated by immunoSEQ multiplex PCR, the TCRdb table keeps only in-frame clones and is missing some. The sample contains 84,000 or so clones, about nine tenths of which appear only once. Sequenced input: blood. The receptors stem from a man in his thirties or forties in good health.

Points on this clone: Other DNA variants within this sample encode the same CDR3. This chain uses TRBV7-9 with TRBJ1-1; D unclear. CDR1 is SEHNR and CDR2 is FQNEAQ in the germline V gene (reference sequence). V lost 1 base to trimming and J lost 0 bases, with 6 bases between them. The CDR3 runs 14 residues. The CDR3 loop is CASSLVEMNTEAFF. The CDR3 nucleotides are TGTGCCAGCAGCTTAGTGGAAATGAACACTGAAGCTTTCTTT.

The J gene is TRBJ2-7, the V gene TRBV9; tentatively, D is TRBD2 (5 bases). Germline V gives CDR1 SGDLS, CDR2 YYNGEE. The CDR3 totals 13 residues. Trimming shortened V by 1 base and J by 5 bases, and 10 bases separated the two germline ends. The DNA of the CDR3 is TGTGCCAGCAGCGTAAGCCTGAGGGACGAGCAGTACTTC. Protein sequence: CASSVSLRDEQYF.

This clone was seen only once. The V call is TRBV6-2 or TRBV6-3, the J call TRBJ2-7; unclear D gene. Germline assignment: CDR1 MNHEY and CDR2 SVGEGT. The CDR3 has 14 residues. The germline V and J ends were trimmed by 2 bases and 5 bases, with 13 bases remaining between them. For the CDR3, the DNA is TGTGCCAGCAGTTACGCGCGCAATTGGGACGAGCAGTACTTC. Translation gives CASSYARNWDEQYF.

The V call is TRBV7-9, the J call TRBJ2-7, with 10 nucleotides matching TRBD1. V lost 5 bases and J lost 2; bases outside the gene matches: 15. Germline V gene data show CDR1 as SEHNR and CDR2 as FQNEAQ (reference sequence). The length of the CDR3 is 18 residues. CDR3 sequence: CASSKGGTGARRTYEQYF. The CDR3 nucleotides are TGTGCCAGCAGCAAAGGCGGGACAGGGGCCCGCCGGACCTACGAGCAGTACTTC.

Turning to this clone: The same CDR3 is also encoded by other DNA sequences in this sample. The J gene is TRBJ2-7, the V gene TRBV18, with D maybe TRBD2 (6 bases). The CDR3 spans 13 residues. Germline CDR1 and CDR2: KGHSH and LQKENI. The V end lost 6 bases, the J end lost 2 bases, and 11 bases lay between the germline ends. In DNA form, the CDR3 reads TGTGCCAGCTCGCGGGACCAAACCTACGAGCAGTACTTC. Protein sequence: CASSRDQTYEQYF. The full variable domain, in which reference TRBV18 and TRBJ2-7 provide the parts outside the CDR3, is NAGVMQNPRHLVRRRGQEARLRCSPMKGHSHVYWYRQLPEEGLKFMVYLQKENIIDESGMPKERFSAEFPKEGPSILRIQQVVRGDSAAYFCASSRDQTYEQYFGPGTRLTVT.

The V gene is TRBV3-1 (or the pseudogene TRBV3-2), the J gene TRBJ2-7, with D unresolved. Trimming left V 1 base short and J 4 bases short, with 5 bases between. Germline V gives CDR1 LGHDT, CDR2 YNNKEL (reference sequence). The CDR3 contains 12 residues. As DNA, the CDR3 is TGTGCCAGCAGCCAAGTCCAGTACGAGCAGTACTTC. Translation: CASSQVQYEQYF.

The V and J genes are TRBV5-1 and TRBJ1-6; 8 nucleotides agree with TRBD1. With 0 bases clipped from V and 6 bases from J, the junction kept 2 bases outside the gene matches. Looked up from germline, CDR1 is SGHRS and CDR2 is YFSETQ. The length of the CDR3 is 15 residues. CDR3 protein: CASSLAGQANSPLHF. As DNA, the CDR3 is TGCGCCAGCAGCTTGGCGGGACAGGCTAATTCACCCCTCCACTTT. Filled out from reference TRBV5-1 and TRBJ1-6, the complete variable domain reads KAGVTQTPRYLIKTRGQQVTLSCSPISGHRSVSWYQQTPGQGLQFLFEYFSETQRNKGNFPGRFSGRQFSNSRSEMNVSTLELGDSALYLCASSLAGQANSPLHFGNGTRLTVT.

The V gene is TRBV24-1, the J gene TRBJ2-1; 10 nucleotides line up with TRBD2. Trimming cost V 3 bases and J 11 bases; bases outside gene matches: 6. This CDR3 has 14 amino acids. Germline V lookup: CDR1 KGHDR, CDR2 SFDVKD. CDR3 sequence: CATSDAGTSEKQFF. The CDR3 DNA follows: TGTGCCACCAGTGATGCTGGGACTAGCGAAAAGCAGTTCTTC.

CDR3 sequence reads: CASTGGGAGGPYNEQFF. CDR3 coding DNA: TGTGCCAGCACCGGAGGCGGGGCAGGGGGCCCTTACAATGAGCAGTTCTTC. The chain uses TRBV5-6 and TRBJ2-1; the match to TRBD1 covers 8 bases. The germline CDR1 and CDR2 sequences are SGHDT and YYEEEE. The CDR3 loop spans 17 amino acids. The junction had 15 bases not matched to a gene; V was cut back by 6 bases and J by 4 bases.

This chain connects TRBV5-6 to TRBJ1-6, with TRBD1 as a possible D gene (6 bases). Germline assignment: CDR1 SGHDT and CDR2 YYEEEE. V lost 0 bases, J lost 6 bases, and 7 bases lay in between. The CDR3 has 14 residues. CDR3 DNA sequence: TGTGCCAGCAGCTTGGGGGGGCCTAATTCACCCCTCCACTTT. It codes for CASSLGGPNSPLHF.

CDR3 loop: CASGQTDQETQYF. Here the CDR3 DNA reads TGTGCCAGCGGGCAGACAGACCAAGAGACCCAGTACTTC. The V call is TRBV7-6, the J call TRBJ2-5; maybe TRBD1 (5 bases). The CDR3 is 13 residues long. Germline V gene sequence: CDR1 SGHVS, CDR2 FNYEAQ. V was cut by 8 bases and J by 0 bases, with 10 bases left in between. Combining the CDR3 with reference TRBV7-6 and TRBJ2-5 gives the whole variable domain GAGVSQSPRYKVTKRGQDVALRCDPISGHVSLYWYRQALGQGPEFLTYFNYEAQQDKSGLPNDRFSAERPEGSISTLTIQRTEQRDSAMYRCASGQTDQETQYFGPGTRLLVL.

The CDR3 reads CASSFRPHGQGRTGGYTF. The CDR3 nucleotides are TGTGCCAGTAGTTTCCGGCCGCATGGACAGGGCCGTACGGGTGGCTACACCTTC. The rearrangement joins TRBV19 to TRBJ1-2; TRBD1 matches 8 bases. V shed 5 bases and J 7 bases; nucleotides not matched to a gene: 21. The CDR3 spans 18 residues. Looked up from germline, CDR1 is LNHDA and CDR2 is SQIVND (reference sequence).

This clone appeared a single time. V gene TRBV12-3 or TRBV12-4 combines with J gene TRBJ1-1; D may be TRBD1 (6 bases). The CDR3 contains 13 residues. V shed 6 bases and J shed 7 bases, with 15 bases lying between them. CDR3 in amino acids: CASSSRDTDEAFF. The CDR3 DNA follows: TGTGCCAGCAGCAGCCGGGACACCGATGAAGCTTTCTTT.

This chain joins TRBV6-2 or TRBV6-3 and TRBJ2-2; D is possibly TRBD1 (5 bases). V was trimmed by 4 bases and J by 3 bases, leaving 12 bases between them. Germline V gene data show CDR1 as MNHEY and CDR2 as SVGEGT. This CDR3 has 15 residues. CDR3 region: CASSSPTADTGELFF. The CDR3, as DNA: TGTGCCAGCAGTTCCCCGACAGCCGACACCGGGGAGCTGTTTTTT.

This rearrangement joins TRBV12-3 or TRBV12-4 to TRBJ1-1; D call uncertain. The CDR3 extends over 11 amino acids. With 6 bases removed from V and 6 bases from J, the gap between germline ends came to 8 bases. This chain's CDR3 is CASSSNPEAFF. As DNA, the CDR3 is TGTGCCAGCAGCTCTAATCCTGAAGCTTTCTTT.

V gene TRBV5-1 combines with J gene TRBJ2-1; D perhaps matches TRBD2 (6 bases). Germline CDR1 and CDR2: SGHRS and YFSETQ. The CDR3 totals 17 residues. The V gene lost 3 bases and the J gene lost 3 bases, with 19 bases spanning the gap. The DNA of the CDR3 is TGCGCCAGCAGCTCTGGATTGTCGGAGGGCCTCTACAATGAGCAGTTCTTC. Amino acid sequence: CASSSGLSEGLYNEQFF.

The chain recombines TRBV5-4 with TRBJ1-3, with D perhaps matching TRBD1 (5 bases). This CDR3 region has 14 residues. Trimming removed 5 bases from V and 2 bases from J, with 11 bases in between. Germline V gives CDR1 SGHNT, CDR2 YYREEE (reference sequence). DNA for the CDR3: TGTGCCAGCAGTTCCCGGGGGGCTGGAAACACCATATATTTT. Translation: CASSSRGAGNTIYF.

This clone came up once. CDR3 in amino acids: CASGLTGSSRETQYF. In DNA, the CDR3 is TGCGCCAGCGGGTTGACAGGTTCAAGTAGAGAGACCCAGTACTTC. V gene TRBV5-1 combines with J gene TRBJ2-5; the D gene is possibly TRBD1 (6 bases). Trimming pared 7 bases from V and 4 bases from J, leaving 20 bases between. The length of the CDR3 is 15 residues. From germline, CDR1 is SGHRS and CDR2 YFSETQ.

CDR3 sequence (DNA): TGTGCCAGTAGTAGGTCAATCCGGACTAGGGGCAGGCCCTCCTACGAGCAGTACTTC. Residues: CASSRSIRTRGRPSYEQYF. The chain couples TRBV19 to TRBJ2-7; 7 bases are shared with TRBD2. This CDR3 has 19 amino acids. Germline assignment: CDR1 LNHDA and CDR2 SQIVND (reference sequence). J gave up 0 bases and V 4 bases, and 18 bases lay outside the gene matches.

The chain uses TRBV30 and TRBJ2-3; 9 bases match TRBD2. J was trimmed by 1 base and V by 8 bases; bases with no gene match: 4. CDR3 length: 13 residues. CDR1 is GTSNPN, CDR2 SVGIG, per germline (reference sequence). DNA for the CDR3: TGTGCCCGGCGGGGGGGCGGCACAGATACGCAGTATTTT. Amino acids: CARRGGGTDTQYF.

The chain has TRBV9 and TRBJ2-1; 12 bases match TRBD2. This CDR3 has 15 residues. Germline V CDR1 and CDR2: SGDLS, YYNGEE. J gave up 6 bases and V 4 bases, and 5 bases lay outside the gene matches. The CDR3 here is CASSPRTSGVNEQFF. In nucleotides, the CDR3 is TGTGCCAGCAGCCCGAGGACTAGCGGGGTCAATGAGCAGTTCTTC.

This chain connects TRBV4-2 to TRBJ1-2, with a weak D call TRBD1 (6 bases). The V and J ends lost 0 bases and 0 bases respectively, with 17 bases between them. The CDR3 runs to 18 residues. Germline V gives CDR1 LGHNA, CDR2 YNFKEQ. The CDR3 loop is CASSQDRTGTLANYGYTF. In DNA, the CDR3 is TGTGCCAGCAGCCAAGATCGAACAGGGACATTGGCTAACTATGGCTACACCTTC.

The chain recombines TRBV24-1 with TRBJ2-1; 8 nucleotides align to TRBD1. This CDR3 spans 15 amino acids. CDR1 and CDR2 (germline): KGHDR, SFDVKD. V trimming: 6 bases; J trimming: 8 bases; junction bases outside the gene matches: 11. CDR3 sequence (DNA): TGTGCCACCAGTCTTGGACAGGGCCGAGTCGATGAGCAGTTCTTC. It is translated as CATSLGQGRVDEQFF.

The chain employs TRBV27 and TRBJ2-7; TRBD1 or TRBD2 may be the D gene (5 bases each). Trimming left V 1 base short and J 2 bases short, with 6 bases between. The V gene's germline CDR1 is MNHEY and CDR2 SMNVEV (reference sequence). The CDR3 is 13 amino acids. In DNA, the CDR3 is TGTGCCAGCAGTTTATTGGGGGCCTACGAGCAGTACTTC. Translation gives CASSLLGAYEQYF.

The CDR3 protein is CASSQDFLAGATAPETQYF. The CDR3 DNA is TGTGCCAGCAGCCAAGATTTCCTAGCGGGGGCGACCGCTCCGGAGACCCAGTACTTC. V usage is TRBV4-2 and J usage is TRBJ2-5; TRBD2 matches at 10 bases. Germline CDR1 is LGHNA and CDR2 is YNFKEQ. V was clipped by 0 bases and J by 5 bases; unmatched bases: 15. The CDR3 extends over 19 amino acids.

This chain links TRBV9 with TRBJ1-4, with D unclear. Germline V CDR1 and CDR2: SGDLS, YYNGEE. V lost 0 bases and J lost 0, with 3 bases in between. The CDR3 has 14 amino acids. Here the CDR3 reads CASSVASTNEKLFF. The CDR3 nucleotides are TGTGCCAGCAGCGTAGCTTCAACTAATGAAAAACTGTTTTTT.